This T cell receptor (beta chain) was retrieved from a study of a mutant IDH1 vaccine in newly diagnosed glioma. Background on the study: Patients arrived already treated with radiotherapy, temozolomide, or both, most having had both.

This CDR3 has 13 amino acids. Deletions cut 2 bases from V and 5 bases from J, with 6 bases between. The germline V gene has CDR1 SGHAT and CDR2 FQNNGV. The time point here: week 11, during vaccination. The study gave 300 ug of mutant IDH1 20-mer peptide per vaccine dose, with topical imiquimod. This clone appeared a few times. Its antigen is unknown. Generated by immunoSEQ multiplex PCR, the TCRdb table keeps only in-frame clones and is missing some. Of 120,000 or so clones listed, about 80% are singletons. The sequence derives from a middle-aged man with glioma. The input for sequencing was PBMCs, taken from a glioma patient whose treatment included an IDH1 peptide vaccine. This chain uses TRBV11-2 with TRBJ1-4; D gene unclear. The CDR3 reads CASSLPVNEKLFF. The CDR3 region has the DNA TGTGCCAGCAGCTTACCAGTGAATGAAAAACTGTTTTTT.